This T cell receptor beta chain was recorded in a study of T cells in women clearing cervical HPV infection. Study details: Blood came at first lesion visit for cases, post-clearance for controls. Study-level points and caveats: T-cell numbers per sample were unknown and may explain richness differences.

Prevalent HPV16 infections were excluded; only incident single HPV16 infections included. V dropped 2 bases and J dropped 5; count of bases not matched to a gene: 12. The germline V gene has CDR1 MNHNS and CDR2 SASEGT. CDR3 length: 16 amino acids. Concerning this clone: What it binds is unknown. The missing CDR3 end, 3 residues past where the read stops, is filled in from the germline J gene.

Sequencing used immunoSEQ multiplex PCR; TCRdb keeps in-frame clones, though not all of them. The listing contains around 15,000 clones. This clonotype was obtained from a woman between 18 and 75 years old with a cervical HPV16 infection that either progressed to CIN3+ or cleared (not recorded which). Sequencing used blood buffy coat. The rearrangement links TRBV6-1 to TRBJ2-7; 7 nucleotides align to TRBD2. The CDR3 loop is CASSERRAWGGDEQYF. CDR3 bases read: TGTGCCAGCAGTGAACGAAGGGCATGGGGGGGGGACGAG.